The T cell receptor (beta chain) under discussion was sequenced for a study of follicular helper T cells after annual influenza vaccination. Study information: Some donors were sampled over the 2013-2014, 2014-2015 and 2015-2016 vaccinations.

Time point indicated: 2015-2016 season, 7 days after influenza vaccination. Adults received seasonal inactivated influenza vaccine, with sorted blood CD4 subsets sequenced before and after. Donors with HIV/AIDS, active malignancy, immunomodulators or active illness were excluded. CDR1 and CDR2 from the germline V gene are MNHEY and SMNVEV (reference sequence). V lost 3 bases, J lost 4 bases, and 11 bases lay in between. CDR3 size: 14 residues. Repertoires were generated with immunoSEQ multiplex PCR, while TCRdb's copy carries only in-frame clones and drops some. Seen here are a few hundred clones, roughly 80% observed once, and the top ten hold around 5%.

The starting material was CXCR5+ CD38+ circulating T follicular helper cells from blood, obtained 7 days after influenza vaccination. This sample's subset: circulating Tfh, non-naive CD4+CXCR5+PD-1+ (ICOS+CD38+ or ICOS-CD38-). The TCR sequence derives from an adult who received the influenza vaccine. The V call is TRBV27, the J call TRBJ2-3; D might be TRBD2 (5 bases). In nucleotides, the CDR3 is TGTGCCAGCAGTTTCATCACCGGGGCAGATACGCAGTATTTT. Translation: CASSFITGADTQYF.